The 10 T cell receptor beta chains below were found in one sample sequenced in a study of CD8+ T cells in alopecia areata. Regarding treatment: oral pan-JAK inhibitor, 5-10 mg twice daily. Sequencing relied on a cDNA template that was reverse transcribed from extracted RNA. The data were produced by immunoSEQ multiplex PCR, yet TCRdb's version contains in-frame clones alone and is incomplete. Of about 140,000 clones listed, approximately 86% are singletons. The sample in question was CD8+ T cells sorted from blood, obtained at week 4, from a patient treated with tofacitinib. Receptor source: a human donor with alopecia areata.

The gene calls are TRBV30 and TRBJ1-2; no reliable D call. This CDR3 has 13 residues. Germline CDR1 GTSNPN, CDR2 SVGIG (reference sequence). V was trimmed by 2 bases and J by 6 bases, leaving 13 bases between them. The CDR3 nucleotides are TGTGCCTGGAGTTTAGGTGCAGTCGATGGCTACACCTTC. Translating it yields CAWSLGAVDGYTF.

Of note for this clone: The same CDR3 is also encoded by other DNA sequences in this sample. This chain links TRBV9 with TRBJ2-2; D gene unclear. Trimming took 0 bases from V and 0 from J, leaving 6 bases between them. The CDR3 is 15 residues long. CDR1 and CDR2 from the germline V gene are SGDLS and YYNGEE. The CDR3 DNA reads as TGTGCCAGCAGCGTAGATGGTGCGAACACCGGGGAGCTGTTTTTT. Translation: CASSVDGANTGELFF. The whole variable domain, filled in from reference TRBV9 and TRBJ2-2, reads DSGVTQTPKHLITATGQRVTLRCSPRSGDLSVYWYQQSLDQGLQFLIQYYNGEERAKGNILERFSAQQFPDLHSELNLSSLELGDSALYFCASSVDGANTGELFFGEGSRLTVL.

This clone was found a few times. V usage is TRBV29-1 and J usage is TRBJ2-2; TRBD2 aligns across 9 bases. The CDR3 contains 16 residues. CDR1 SQVTM and CDR2 ANQGSEA come from the germline V gene. V was pared by 5 bases and J by 6 bases, with 13 bases of the junction left unmatched. The CDR3 sequence is CSVPRGAGGPSGELFF. The CDR3, as DNA: TGCAGCGTTCCCCGAGGTGCGGGGGGGCCTTCCGGGGAGCTGTTTTTT.

This chain connects TRBV14 to TRBJ2-7, with D possibly matching TRBD1 (5 bases). The germline V gene encodes CDR1 SGHDN and CDR2 FVKESK. Trimming removed 7 bases at V and 4 bases at J, with 17 bases between. There are 14 residues in the CDR3. The CDR3 reads CASTHEAGRYEQYF. The CDR3 region has the DNA TGTGCCAGCACCCACGAGGCAGGGCGATACGAGCAGTACTTC.

The chain employs TRBV5-1 and TRBJ2-1; the D gene could be TRBD1 or TRBD2 (5 bases each). V gave up 4 bases and J gave up 5 bases, with 10 bases separating them. The CDR3 consists of 13 residues. Germline V gene sequence: CDR1 SGHRS, CDR2 YFSETQ. The CDR3 is CASSGTTNNEQFF. In nucleotides, the CDR3 is TGCGCCAGCAGCGGGACCACTAACAATGAGCAGTTCTTC.

V usage is TRBV10-2 and J usage is TRBJ2-7, with 9 nucleotides matching TRBD1. Losses at the gene ends were 6 bases for V and 4 bases for J; bases not matched to a gene: 4. Germline V gene lookup returns CDR1 WSHSY and CDR2 SAAADI. The CDR3 is 13 residues long. This CDR3 reads CASRPGTGYEQYF. Written as DNA, the CDR3 is TGCGCCAGCAGGCCCGGGACAGGGTACGAGCAGTACTTC.

A few counts support this clone. The J gene is TRBJ1-2, the V gene TRBV7-8; TRBD1 aligns across 8 bases. Germline CDR1 SGHVS, CDR2 FQNEAQ. Trimming at V came to 5 bases and at J to 0 bases, leaving 5 bases not matched to a gene. The length of the CDR3 is 15 residues. CDR3 DNA sequence: TGTGCCAGCAGCCTCACAGGGGGTGCTAACTATGGCTACACCTTC. It codes for CASSLTGGANYGYTF.

The V call is TRBV5-8, the J call TRBJ2-7, with no clear D. Per the germline V gene, CDR1 is SGHTS and CDR2 is YDEGEE. V lost 3 bases, J lost 2 bases, and 0 bases lay in between. The CDR3 loop spans 10 amino acids. DNA of the CDR3: TGTGCCAGCAGCTCCTACGAGCAGTACTTC. This codes for CASSSYEQYF. The full variable domain, in which reference TRBV5-8 and TRBJ2-7 provide the parts outside the CDR3, is EAGVTQSPTHLIKTRGQQATLRCSPISGHTSVYWYQQALGLGLQFLLWYDEGEERNRGNFPPRFSGRQFPNYSSELNVNALELEDSALYLCASSSYEQYFGPGTRLTVT.

The CDR3 region has the DNA TGCGCCAGCAGCTACACTAGCGGGAGCTCCTACGAGCAGTACTTC. This codes for CASSYTSGSSYEQYF. The gene calls are TRBV5-1 and TRBJ2-7, with TRBD2 identical over 11 bases. The CDR3 loop spans 15 amino acids. V trimming: 3 bases; J trimming: 0 bases; junction bases outside the gene matches: 2. Looked up from germline, CDR1 is SGHRS and CDR2 is YFSETQ.

This clone was picked up one time. V gene TRBV27 combines with J gene TRBJ2-7; TRBD2 is a possible D gene (5 bases). Germline assignment: CDR1 MNHEY and CDR2 SMNVEV (reference sequence). Trimming shortened V by 0 bases and J by 5 bases, and 11 bases separated the two germline ends. The CDR3 is 14 amino acids. The CDR3 sequence is CASSLSGSVNEQYF. DNA for the CDR3: TGTGCCAGCAGTTTATCTGGGAGTGTCAACGAGCAGTACTTC.